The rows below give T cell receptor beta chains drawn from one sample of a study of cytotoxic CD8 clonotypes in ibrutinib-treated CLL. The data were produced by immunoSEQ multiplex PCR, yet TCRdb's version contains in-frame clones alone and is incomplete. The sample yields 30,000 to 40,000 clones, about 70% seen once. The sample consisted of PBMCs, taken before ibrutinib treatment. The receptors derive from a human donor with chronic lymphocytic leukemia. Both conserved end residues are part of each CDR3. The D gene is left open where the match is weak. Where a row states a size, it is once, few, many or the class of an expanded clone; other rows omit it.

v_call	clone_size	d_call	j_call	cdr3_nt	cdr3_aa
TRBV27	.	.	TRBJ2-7	TGTGCCAGCAGTCTAGCTGGAGGGTACGAGCAGTACTTC	CASSLAGGYEQYF
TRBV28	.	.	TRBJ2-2	TGTGCCAGCATCAGAAACCCCGGGTTTCCCGGGGAGCTGTTTTTT	CASIRNPGFPGELFF
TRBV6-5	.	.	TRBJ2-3	TGTGCCAGCAGTTACACCCCGACAGGAGATACGCAGTATTTT	CASSYTPTGDTQYF
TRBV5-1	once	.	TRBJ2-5	TGCGCCAGCAGCTTGGCAGGCAGGGTTAAAGAGACCCAGTACTTC	CASSLAGRVKETQYF
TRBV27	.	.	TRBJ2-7	TGTGCCAGCAGTTTTAAGGGCTCCTACGAGCAGTACTTC	CASSFKGSYEQYF
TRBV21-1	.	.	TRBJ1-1	TGTGCCAGCAGCAAAGTTCTTTACAGGGCGAACACTGAAGCTTTCTTT	CASSKVLYRANTEAFF
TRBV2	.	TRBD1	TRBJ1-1	TGTGCCAGCAGTGACAGACAGGGGATGAACACTGAAGCTTTCTTT	CASSDRQGMNTEAFF
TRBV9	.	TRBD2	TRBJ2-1	TGTGCCAGCAGTCCTAGCGGGAGGGTCTATGAGCAGTTCTTC	CASSPSGRVYEQFF
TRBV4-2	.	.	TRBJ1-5	TGTGCCAGCAGCCAAGATGTTGGCGGATATCAGCCCCAGCATTTT	CASSQDVGGYQPQHF
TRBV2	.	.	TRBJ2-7	TGTGCCAGCAGACAACAGGGTGGCCACGAGCAGTACTTC	CASRQQGGHEQYF
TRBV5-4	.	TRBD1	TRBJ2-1	TGTGCCAGCCAGAGGGACAGCTCCTACAATGAGCAGTTCTTC	CASQRDSSYNEQFF
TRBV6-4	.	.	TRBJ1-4	TGTGCCAGCACCTACCGGACATTGGGTGAAAAACTGTTTTTT	CASTYRTLGEKLFF
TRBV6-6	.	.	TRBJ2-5	TGTGCCAGCAGTAAGGGGAGGGAGACCCAGTACTTC	CASSKGRETQYF
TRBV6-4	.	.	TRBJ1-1	TGTGCCAGCAGTGGTCGGACTAGGGGGGTGGAGGAAGCTTTCTTT	CASSGRTRGVEEAFF
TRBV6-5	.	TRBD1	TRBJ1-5	TGTGCCAGCCGGGGACAGGCTAATCAGCCCCAGCATTTT	CASRGQANQPQHF
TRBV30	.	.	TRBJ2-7	TGTGCCTGGACCGCTGACTACGAGCAGTACTTC	CAWTADYEQYF
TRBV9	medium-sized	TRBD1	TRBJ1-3	TGTGCCAGCAGCGTAGGGGACAGTATAGGAAACACCATATATTTT	CASSVGDSIGNTIYF